This entry lists 25 T cell receptor beta chains sequenced from one sample in a study of cytomegalovirus exposure and HLA in healthy donors. Only in-frame clones appear in the TCRdb table, and some are missing; sequencing was by immunoSEQ multiplex PCR. This sample has approximately 280,000 clones, with around 87% found just once. Sample: PBMCs. These receptors were collected from a young woman in good health and CMV-seronegative.

V is TRBV2 and J is TRBJ2-5, with TRBD2 matching over 8 bases. Germline CDR1 SNHLY, CDR2 FYNNEI. Trimming took 7 bases from V and 2 from J; bases not matched to a gene: 3. The CDR3 spans 13 residues. The CDR3 protein is CASTGTRQETQYF. In DNA form, the CDR3 reads TGTGCCAGCACCGGGACTAGACAAGAGACCCAGTACTTC.

The chain carries TRBV18 and TRBJ2-7, with 7 bases lining up with TRBD2. Germline CDR1 is KGHSH and CDR2 is LQKENI. Losses at the gene ends were 3 bases for V and 5 bases for J; bases not matched to a gene: 10. The CDR3 contains 15 residues. CDR3 region: CASSPGGGYRHEQYF. In nucleotides, the CDR3 is TGTGCCAGCTCACCGGGGGGAGGGTACAGACACGAGCAGTACTTC.

V usage is TRBV2 and J usage is TRBJ1-5, with TRBD1 matching 8 bases. CDR1 is SNHLY, CDR2 FYNNEI, per germline. Trimming cost V 7 bases and J 1 base; bases outside gene matches: 0. The length of the CDR3 is 13 residues. In nucleotides, the CDR3 is TGTGCCAGCAACAGGGGGAGCAATCAGCCCCAGCATTTT. Translating gives CASNRGSNQPQHF.

The CDR3 here is CASSSVRRNYEQYF. CDR3 DNA sequence: TGTGCCAGCAGCTCGGTTAGGCGGAACTACGAGCAGTACTTC. The chain couples TRBV7-2 to TRBJ2-7; D ambiguous. Trimming shortened V by 4 bases and J by 3 bases, and 13 bases separated the two germline ends. This CDR3 contains 14 residues. CDR1 and CDR2 (germline): SGHTA, FQGNSA.

The gene calls are TRBV10-3 and TRBJ1-4, with D perhaps matching TRBD1 (5 bases). The CDR3 totals 11 residues. CDR1 is ENHRY and CDR2 is SYGVKD in the germline V gene. Trimming removed 3 bases at V and 15 bases at J, with 11 bases between. The CDR3 DNA sequence: TGTGCCATCAGTGAAGGGGAATGGTTGTTTTTT. Its translation is CAISEGEWLFF.

The chain couples TRBV5-1 to TRBJ2-1, with 7 bases lining up with TRBD2. The germline V gene encodes CDR1 SGHRS and CDR2 YFSETQ. Germline trimming cut 7 bases from V and 7 bases from J; bases unmatched to any gene: 11. This CDR3 contains 14 residues. The CDR3 sequence is CASRGDLGLNEQFF. DNA for the CDR3: TGCGCCAGCCGGGGGGATTTGGGATTGAATGAGCAGTTCTTC. Full variable domain (remainder filled in from reference TRBV5-1 and TRBJ2-1): KAGVTQTPRYLIKTRGQQVTLSCSPISGHRSVSWYQQTPGQGLQFLFEYFSETQRNKGNFPGRFSGRQFSNSRSEMNVSTLELGDSALYLCASRGDLGLNEQFFGPGTRLTVL.

This clone is a singleton in its sample. The chain carries TRBV6-1 and TRBJ2-7; 11 bases map to TRBD2. The germline gives CDR1 MNHNS, CDR2 SASEGT. This CDR3 comprises 16 residues. The V and J ends lost 1 base and 5 bases, in that order; junction bases with no gene match: 7. The CDR3 nucleotides read TGTGCCAGCAGTGAAGTAGCGGGAGGGCCCTCGGACGAGCAGTACTTC. Translating it yields CASSEVAGGPSDEQYF.

The chain joins TRBV6-4 to TRBJ2-2, with D perhaps TRBD1 (6 bases). The ends were cut back, 6 bases at V and 3 bases at J, with 14 bases in the middle. The CDR3 consists of 15 residues. Germline lookup yields CDR1 MRHNA and CDR2 SNTAGT. For the CDR3, the DNA is TGTGCCAGCAGCGATCAGGGGCTGGACACCGGGGAGCTGTTTTTT. It codes for CASSDQGLDTGELFF.

The chain is built from TRBV19 and TRBJ2-1; 8 nucleotides agree with TRBD2. The CDR3 totals 15 residues. Unmatched junction bases numbered 4, after V lost 5 bases and J lost 1 base. Germline V lookup: CDR1 LNHDA, CDR2 SQIVND (reference sequence). For the CDR3, the DNA is TGTGCCAGTAGTGTATCGGGAGGGTCCTACAATGAGCAGTTCTTC. Translation gives CASSVSGGSYNEQFF. Full variable domain (rest looked up from reference TRBV19 and TRBJ2-1): DGGITQSPKYLFRKEGQNVTLSCEQNLNHDAMYWYRQDPGQGLRLIYYSQIVNDFQKGDIAEGYSVSREKKESFPLTVTSAQKNPTAFYLCASSVSGGSYNEQFFGPGTRLTVL.

The chain links TRBV6-1 to TRBJ2-7, with 8 bases fitting TRBD1. V dropped 6 bases and J dropped 2; count of bases not matched to a gene: 6. This CDR3 contains 14 residues. Germline V CDR1 and CDR2: MNHNS, SASEGT. The CDR3 here is CASRRQGSAYEQYF. The DNA for the CDR3 is TGTGCCAGCAGGAGACAGGGGTCGGCCTACGAGCAGTACTTC.

The J gene is TRBJ1-5, the V gene TRBV6-1, with 7 positions matching TRBD1. This CDR3 comprises 15 residues. J was trimmed by 3 bases and V by 6 bases; bases with no gene match: 8. Germline-derived CDR1 and CDR2 are MNHNS and SASEGT. The CDR3 sequence is CASSQGENLNQPQHF. Written as DNA, the CDR3 is TGTGCCAGCAGCCAGGGGGAAAACCTCAATCAGCCCCAGCATTTT.

The J gene is TRBJ2-2, the V gene TRBV29-1, with TRBD2 identical over 10 bases. The V gene end was trimmed by 4 bases and the J gene end by 5 bases; junction bases not matched to a gene: 13. This CDR3 comprises 17 residues. Germline CDR1 and CDR2: SQVTM and ANQGSEA. The CDR3 DNA is TGCAGCGTTGTAGGCCAGGCGGCTAGCGGGAGTACCGGGGAGCTGTTTTTT. Amino acids: CSVVGQAASGSTGELFF.

The chain carries TRBV18 and TRBJ2-5, with no clear D. CDR1 and CDR2 from the germline V gene are KGHSH and LQKENI. This CDR3 contains 14 residues. With 3 bases removed from V and 1 base from J, the gap between germline ends came to 9 bases. CDR3 loop: CASSPPVSQETQYF. In DNA form, the CDR3 reads TGTGCCAGCTCACCTCCGGTGTCCCAAGAGACCCAGTACTTC.

This chain joins TRBV4-1 and TRBJ2-3; 10 bases match TRBD2. V gave up 1 base and J gave up 5 bases; unmatched junction bases: 12. The CDR3 length is 18 residues. Germline-derived CDR1 and CDR2 are MGHRA and YSYEKL. This CDR3 is CASSQVRLAGDGRDTQYF. In DNA form, the CDR3 reads TGCGCCAGCAGCCAAGTACGGCTAGCGGGAGATGGTAGAGATACGCAGTATTTT.

The chain is built from TRBV18 and TRBJ2-7; D may be TRBD1 (6 bases). The germline CDR1 and CDR2 sequences are KGHSH and LQKENI. This CDR3 spans 15 amino acids. V was cut by 4 bases and J by 0 bases, with 13 bases left in between. The CDR3 sequence is CASSLGQRGSYEQYF. CDR3 in DNA: TGTGCCAGCTCACTAGGACAGAGGGGCTCCTACGAGCAGTACTTC.

This chain links TRBV5-4 with TRBJ1-4; D might be TRBD1 (5 bases). V dropped 2 bases and J dropped 0 bases, with 11 bases sitting between them. The CDR3 is 16 residues long. Germline V gives CDR1 SGHNT, CDR2 YYREEE (reference sequence). This chain's CDR3 is CASSFGGTATNEKLFF. The CDR3 DNA sequence: TGTGCCAGCAGCTTCGGAGGGACTGCAACTAATGAAAAACTGTTTTTT.

This clone appeared once. The chain joins TRBV28 to TRBJ2-7; D possibly corresponds to TRBD1 (6 bases). Trimming took off 0 bases at V and 3 bases at J, with 9 bases between the two ends. This CDR3 comprises 14 residues. Germline assignment: CDR1 MDHEN and CDR2 SYDVKM. The CDR3 spells CASSLWDSLYEQYF. In DNA, the CDR3 is TGTGCCAGCAGTTTATGGGACAGCCTCTACGAGCAGTACTTC.

The chain employs TRBV4-1 and TRBJ2-7, with D possibly being TRBD2 (5 bases). This CDR3 region has 17 residues. V lost 0 bases and J 4 bases, leaving 19 bases between the germline ends. The germline V gene encodes CDR1 MGHRA and CDR2 YSYEKL. The CDR3 DNA reads as TGCGCCAGCAGCCAAGATTTCACCGGGATGGTGGGGTACGAGCAGTACTTC. Protein: CASSQDFTGMVGYEQYF.

For the CDR3, the DNA is TGTGCCAGCAGTTCCATACGACAGGCTAGCCGCAACTATGGCTACACCTTC. Translation gives CASSSIRQASRNYGYTF. The V and J genes are TRBV28 and TRBJ1-2; possibly TRBD1 for D (6 bases). Germline V gene sequence: CDR1 MDHEN, CDR2 SYDVKM. The CDR3 is 17 amino acids. V was clipped by 4 bases and J by 2 bases, with 20 bases between them.

This clone was seen just once. The J gene is TRBJ1-5, the V gene TRBV7-9, with 7 nucleotides matching TRBD1. The V and J ends lost 5 bases and 3 bases, in that order; junction bases with no gene match: 16. CDR3 length: 18 amino acids. Per the germline V gene, CDR1 is SEHNR and CDR2 is FQNEAQ (reference sequence). CDR3 amino acids: CASSEGQAQGYINQPQHF. CDR3 coding DNA: TGTGCCAGCAGCGAAGGACAGGCACAGGGGTATATCAATCAGCCCCAGCATTTT.

This chain connects TRBV5-1 to TRBJ2-7, with 10 bases identical to TRBD2. CDR1 is SGHRS and CDR2 is YFSETQ in the germline V gene. The J segment lost 11 bases and the V segment lost 5 bases, leaving 10 bases of the junction unmatched. This CDR3 contains 13 residues. CDR3 coding DNA: TGCGCCAGCAGTGAGCGGGAGGGAGGTGAGAAGTACTTC. It yields the protein CASSEREGGEKYF.

V and J are TRBV28 and TRBJ1-1; tentative D call: TRBD1 (6 bases). The V and J ends lost 5 bases and 4 bases respectively, with 14 bases between them. This CDR3 comprises 14 residues. Germline V CDR1 and CDR2: MDHEN, SYDVKM. DNA for the CDR3: TGTGCCAGCAGTACCCTGGAGGACAGCACTGAAGCTTTCTTT. Protein: CASSTLEDSTEAFF. The whole variable domain, filled in from reference TRBV28 and TRBJ1-1, reads DVKVTQSSRYLVKRTGEKVFLECVQDMDHENMFWYRQDPGLGLRLIYFSYDVKMKEKGDIPEGYSVSREKKERFSLILESASTNQTSMYLCASSTLEDSTEAFFGQGTRLTVV.

The chain links TRBV28 to TRBJ1-5; possibly TRBD1 for D (5 bases). Between the trimmed V and J ends, which lost 8 bases and 7 bases, there was a span of 15 bases. The CDR3 has 13 residues. Germline V gene lookup returns CDR1 MDHEN and CDR2 SYDVKM. CDR3 coding DNA: TGTGCCAGCCACCAAAGAAGGGGACAGCCCCAGCATTTT. It encodes CASHQRRGQPQHF. The variable domain in full, completed from reference TRBV28 and TRBJ1-5, reads DVKVTQSSRYLVKRTGEKVFLECVQDMDHENMFWYRQDPGLGLRLIYFSYDVKMKEKGDIPEGYSVSREKKERFSLILESASTNQTSMYLCASHQRRGQPQHFGDGTRLSIL.

V and J are TRBV15 and TRBJ2-3; a weak D match, TRBD1 (6 bases). CDR1 LNHNV and CDR2 YYDKDF come from the germline V gene (reference sequence). Trimming took 8 bases from V and 6 from J, leaving 15 bases between them. The CDR3 consists of 13 residues. The CDR3 DNA sequence: TGTGCCACCCAACTCCGGGACACCGATACGCAGTATTTT. This encodes CATQLRDTDTQYF.

The chain carries TRBV30 and TRBJ2-4, with 7 positions matching TRBD1. Trimming at V came to 3 bases and at J to 7 bases, leaving 0 bases not matched to a gene. In germline, CDR1 is GTSNPN, CDR2 SVGIG (reference sequence). This CDR3 is 11 amino acids long. CDR3 residues: CAWRDRNIQYF. For the CDR3, the DNA is TGTGCCTGGAGGGACAGGAACATTCAGTACTTC.